This entry features one T cell receptor (beta chain) sequence. The antigen is unknown. A multiplex PCR was run with 60 Vbeta primers and 13 Jbeta primers. The data were produced by immunoSEQ multiplex PCR, yet TCRdb's version contains in-frame clones alone and is incomplete. The repertoire holds a few hundred thousand clones, with 75% to 90% as singletons. The germline gives CDR1 MNHEY, CDR2 SMNVEV (reference sequence). The CDR3 runs 15 residues. This entry belongs to a study of cytomegalovirus exposure and HLA in healthy donors. Overall study findings and caveats: A later analysis found common viral pathogens apparently linked to several of the most significant clusters. A previous analysis found most TCR beta V segments productive roughly 87% or roughly 30% of the time. There were some public TCRs occurring in many donors, but most TCR sequences were rare.

Specimen: PBMCs. The origin of this receptor is a girl aged 2 to 10 in good health and CMV-seronegative. V usage is TRBV27 and J usage is TRBJ2-5, with 10 bases aligning to TRBD2. Judging by the DNA end, TRBJ2-7 fits better; the J call may be wrong. CDR3 residues: CASSFGSGGEYEQYF. The CDR3 nucleotides read TGTGCCAGCAGTTTCGGGAGCGGGGGGGAGTACGAGCAGTACTTC.